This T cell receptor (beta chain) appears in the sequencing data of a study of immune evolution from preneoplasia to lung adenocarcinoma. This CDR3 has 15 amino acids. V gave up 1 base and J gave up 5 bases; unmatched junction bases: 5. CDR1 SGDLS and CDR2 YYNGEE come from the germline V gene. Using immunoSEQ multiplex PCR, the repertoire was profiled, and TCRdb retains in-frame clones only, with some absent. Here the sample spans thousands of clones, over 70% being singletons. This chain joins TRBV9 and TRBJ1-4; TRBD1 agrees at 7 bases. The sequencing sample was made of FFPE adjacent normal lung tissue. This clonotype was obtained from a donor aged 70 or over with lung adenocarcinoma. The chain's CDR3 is CASSVRTGDNEKLFF. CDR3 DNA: TGTGCCAGCAGCGTACGGACAGGAGACAATGAAAAACTGTTTTTT.